Listed below are T cell receptor beta chains from one sample, sequenced in a study of T cell repertoires in ileal Crohn's disease. The data were produced by immunoSEQ multiplex PCR, yet TCRdb's version contains in-frame clones alone and is incomplete. The repertoire holds 15,000 or so clones, 90% to 95% seen once, with 3% to 3.5% in the top ten. Sequencing was performed on ileal tissue. These receptors were collected from an adult with Crohn's disease. Each CDR3 is given with its conserved first and last residue. A D gene is named only where the DNA matches it firmly. Clone size is given for some rows only: seen once, a few or many times, or a class if the clone is expanded.

j_call d_call v_call clone_size cdr3_length cdr3_aa cdr3_nt
TRBJ2-2 . TRBV4-3 . 15 CASSQGESNTGELFF TGCGCCAGCAGCCAAGGGGAGTCGAACACCGGGGAGCTGTTTTTT
TRBJ1-5 . TRBV6-5 . 14 CASSSSHSNQPQHF TGTGCCAGCAGTTCAAGTCACAGTAATCAGCCCCAGCATTTT
TRBJ2-3 TRBD2 TRBV7-8 . 17 CASSLTGTRLSTDTQYF TGTGCCAGCAGCTTAACCGGGACTAGGCTTAGCACAGATACGCAGTATTTT
TRBJ1-4 . TRBV6-1 once 15 CASSEPRAREEKLLF TGTGCCAGCAGCGAACCCAGGGCGCGGGAGGAAAAACTGCTTTTT
TRBJ2-2 TRBD2 TRBV5-5 . 15 CASSLAGGGTGELFF TGTGCCAGCAGCTTGGCCGGGGGGGGCACCGGGGAGCTGTTTTTT
TRBJ1-4 . TRBV5-6 once 15 CASSSGGGAREKLFF TGTGCCAGCAGCTCCGGAGGGGGGGCAAGGGAAAAACTGTTTTTT
TRBJ1-5 . TRBV2 . 14 CASSGGGGNQPQHF TGTGCCAGCAGTGGGGGGGGCGGCAATCAGCCCCAGCATTTT
TRBJ2-3 . TRBV4-1 . 17 CASSQEGVSGPPETQYF TGCGCCAGCAGCCAAGAAGGGGTTAGCGGCCCACCGGAGACGCAGTATTTT
TRBJ1-5 TRBD1 TRBV4-1 . 14 CASSLTGGGQPQHF TGCGCCAGCAGCCTTACAGGGGGCGGTCAGCCCCAGCATTTT
TRBJ1-5 . TRBV6-6 . 16 CASSYRQVSSGQPQHF TGTGCCAGCAGTTACCGACAGGTCTCATCTGGTCAGCCCCAGCATTTT
TRBJ2-5 TRBD1 TRBV7-9 once 14 CASSLQGALETQYF TGTGCCAGCAGCTTACAGGGGGCTTTGGAGACCCAGTACTTC
TRBJ2-1 TRBD2 TRBV7-2 . 16 CASSSGGGSAYNEQFF TGTGCCAGCAGCTCGGGGGGGGGTAGTGCGTACAATGAGCAGTTCTTC
TRBJ1-1 TRBD1 TRBV5-1 . 13 CASSRGQGAEAFF TGCGCCAGCAGCCGAGGACAGGGGGCTGAAGCTTTCTTT
TRBJ2-7 TRBD1 TRBV5-4 . 14 CASSLGTGSREQYF TGTGCCAGCAGCTTGGGGACAGGGTCAAGGGAGCAGTACTTC
TRBJ1-1 . TRBV11-1 . 14 CASSQQRRGTEAFF TGTGCCAGCAGCCAGCAGCGGCGGGGCACTGAAGCTTTCTTT
TRBJ2-3 . TRBV9 . 16 CASSVGGGAWTDTQYF TGTGCCAGCAGCGTAGGAGGGGGGGCTTGGACAGATACGCAGTATTTT
TRBJ1-3 . TRBV5-4 . 14 CASSLGGAGNTIYF TGTGCCAGCAGCTTGGGGGGCGCTGGAAACACCATATATTTT
TRBJ1-6 TRBD1 TRBV19 few 15 CASRGTGRTYSPLHF TGTGCCAGTAGGGGGACAGGACGGACCTATTCACCCCTCCACTTT
TRBJ2-6 . TRBV4-1 . 19 CASSQDKLGGNSGANVLTF TGCGCCAGCAGCCAAGATAAATTGGGCGGGAACTCTGGGGCCAACGTCCTGACTTTC
TRBJ1-1 TRBD1 TRBV19 once 14 CASSIGTGWTEAFF TGTGCCAGTAGTATAGGGACAGGGTGGACTGAAGCTTTCTTT
TRBJ2-7 . TRBV27 . 13 CASSLSQGSEQYF TGTGCCAGCAGTTTATCGCAGGGGAGCGAGCAGTACTTC
TRBJ1-6 TRBD1 TRBV4-3 . 16 CASSQVWDRHNSPLHF TGCGCCAGCAGCCAAGTATGGGACAGACATAATTCACCCCTCCACTTT
TRBJ1-2 . TRBV7-2 . 15 CASSLARGKDHGYTF TGTGCCAGCAGCTTAGCGCGGGGGAAGGACCATGGCTACACCTTC
TRBJ1-1 . TRBV18 . 14 CASSPPVLEAEAFF TGTGCCAGCTCACCACCAGTGTTAGAGGCTGAAGCTTTCTTT
TRBJ2-3 TRBD2 TRBV29-1 . 13 CSSGGGATDTQYF TGCAGCTCAGGCGGGGGGGCAACAGATACGCAGTATTTT
TRBJ2-7 . TRBV5-1 . 14 CASSRMIGSYEQYF TGCGCCAGCAGCCGGATGATCGGGAGCTACGAGCAGTACTTC
TRBJ1-1 TRBD1 TRBV4-3 . 14 CASSQDGPGGRAFF TGCGCCAGCAGCCAAGATGGGCCAGGGGGTCGAGCTTTCTTT
TRBJ2-3 TRBD1 TRBV5-1 . 15 CASSLEGQGTDTQYF TGCGCCAGCAGCTTGGAGGGACAGGGCACAGATACGCAGTATTTT
TRBJ2-7 . TRBV9 . 16 CASSAGGGRSSYEQYF TGTGCCAGCAGCGCCGGGGGCGGGAGAAGCTCCTACGAGCAGTACTTC
TRBJ2-1 TRBD1 TRBV2 . 15 CASRGQSSSYNEQFF TGTGCCAGCAGGGGACAGTCATCCTCCTACAATGAGCAGTTCTTC
TRBJ2-2 . TRBV29-1 . 13 CSVAGREAGELFF TGCAGCGTTGCGGGAAGGGAGGCCGGGGAGCTGTTTTTT
TRBJ2-2 . TRBV10-3 . 11 CAILSTGELFF TGTGCCATCCTGAGCACCGGGGAGCTGTTTTTT
TRBJ2-1 TRBD2 TRBV18 . 15 CASSPGTSRRNEQFF TGTGCCAGCTCTCCCGGGACTAGCCGAAGGAATGAGCAGTTCTTC
TRBJ2-1 . TRBV27 . 12 CASSLSGNEQFF TGTGCCAGCAGTTTATCCGGGAATGAGCAGTTCTTC
TRBJ1-1 . TRBV6-5 . 13 CASSTGVDTEAFF TGTGCCAGCAGTACCGGGGTGGACACTGAAGCTTTCTTT
TRBJ2-7 TRBD1 TRBV19 . 13 CASSRQGDYEQYF TGTGCCAGTAGTCGGCAGGGGGACTACGAGCAGTACTTC